The 21 T cell receptor beta chains given below trace back to one sample, sequenced in a study of CD8 T cells in ankylosing spondylitis. One entry per CDR3 protein, called by TCRdb with MiXCR from the 5' RACE reads. The table includes 220,000 or so distinct CDR3 sequences, 10% to 13% detected once. Sequences were obtained from blood, either unsorted or a sorted T cell fraction (not recorded which). The receptors stem from a male donor with ankylosing spondylitis or in good health (not recorded which).

At least ten counts were recorded for this clonotype. The chain recombines TRBV7-2 with TRBJ1-5; D is perhaps TRBD1 (5 bases). Germline V gene sequence: CDR1 SGHTA, CDR2 FQGNSA. V lost 0 bases and J 3 bases, leaving 6 bases between the germline ends. The length of the CDR3 is 14 residues. CDR3 region: CASSLAGDNQPQHF. For the CDR3, the DNA is TGTGCCAGCAGCTTAGCAGGGGACAATCAGCCCCAGCATTTT.

This clonotype was detected ten times or more. This sequence joins TRBV12-3 or TRBV12-4 and TRBJ2-3, with TRBD2 identical over 9 bases. V shed 2 bases and J 0 bases; nucleotides not matched to a gene: 6. The CDR3 loop spans 17 amino acids. The CDR3 sequence is CASSLTGGGVSTDTQYF. CDR3 nucleotides: TGTGCCAGCAGTTTAACTGGCGGGGGGGTTAGCACAGATACGCAGTATTTT.

Concerning this clonotype: Possible read error: a much larger clone is one base away. The J gene is TRBJ1-5, the V gene TRBV10-3; D is perhaps TRBD1 (5 bases). V was clipped by 9 bases and J by 2 bases, with 14 bases between them. Germline V gene lookup returns CDR1 ENHRY and CDR2 SYGVKD. The CDR3 totals 14 residues. The CDR3 region has the DNA TGTGCCATTGGCCGGGGAGGGGGCAATCAGCCCCAGCATTTT. Encoded protein: CAIGRGGGNQPQHF.

This clonotype appeared many times. This chain connects TRBV27 to TRBJ2-3; D perhaps matches TRBD2 (5 bases). V dropped 6 bases and J dropped 2 bases, with 12 bases sitting between them. The CDR3 runs to 14 residues. The V gene's germline CDR1 is MNHEY and CDR2 SMNVEV (reference sequence). CDR3 nucleotide sequence: TGTGCCAGCAGCCCACTAGACAACACAGATACGCAGTATTTT. This sequence encodes CASSPLDNTDTQYF.

The chain combines TRBV30 with TRBJ2-7, with D possibly matching TRBD1 (5 bases). Trimming took off 3 bases at V and 1 base at J, with 10 bases between the two ends. Germline V gene data show CDR1 as GTSNPN and CDR2 as SVGIG (reference sequence). This CDR3 region has 13 residues. The CDR3 DNA reads TGTGCCTGGAGCGACAGACGATCCTACGAGCAGTACTTC. Translated, it gives CAWSDRRSYEQYF.

This chain connects TRBV7-3 to TRBJ1-5; D call uncertain. Per germline, CDR1 SGHTA and CDR2 FQGTGA. V gave up 5 bases and J gave up 6 bases, with 14 bases separating them. The CDR3 is 14 residues long. CDR3 nucleotides: TGTGCCAGCAGCCCAGCGGGTACCTCTCAGCCCCAGCATTTT. Translated: CASSPAGTSQPQHF. Full variable domain (rest looked up from reference TRBV7-3 and TRBJ1-5): GAGVSQTPSNKVTEKGKYVELRCDPISGHTALYWYRQSLGQGPEFLIYFQGTGAADDSGLPNDRFFAVRPEGSVSTLKIQRTERGDSAVYLCASSPAGTSQPQHFGDGTRLSIL.

This clonotype showed up just a few times. The chain is built from TRBV5-1 and TRBJ2-3; D unresolved. In germline, CDR1 is SGHRS, CDR2 YFSETQ. There are 16 residues in the CDR3. Trimming stripped 0 bases from V and 2 bases from J, with 13 bases between. The CDR3 DNA reads TGCGCCAGCAGCTTGGACCTAGGCCCATACACAGATACGCAGTATTTT. Translated, it gives CASSLDLGPYTDTQYF.

This chain joins TRBV30 and TRBJ2-3, with D uncertain. The CDR3 runs to 13 residues. The V gene lost 1 base and the J gene lost 4 bases, with 9 bases spanning the gap. From germline, CDR1 is GTSNPN and CDR2 SVGIG (reference sequence). CDR3 sequence (DNA): TGTGCCTGGAGTGAACGAGTCGCAGATACGCAGTATTTT. Protein sequence: CAWSERVADTQYF.

This clonotype appeared many times. The chain uses TRBV7-2 and TRBJ2-7; no clear D. The CDR3 spans 14 residues. Trimming stripped 5 bases from V and 6 bases from J, with 17 bases between. Germline CDR1 reads SGHTA; CDR2 reads FQGNSA. CDR3 sequence reads: CASSASYTSFEQYF. As DNA, the CDR3 is TGTGCCAGCAGCGCAAGCTACACTTCTTTCGAGCAGTACTTC.

A few counts support this clonotype. The chain couples TRBV3-1 to TRBJ1-2; maybe TRBD1 (5 bases). Germline V CDR1 and CDR2: LGHDT, YNNKEL (reference sequence). V was shortened by 1 base and J by 6 bases, with 9 bases between the two germline ends. The CDR3 loop spans 13 amino acids. CDR3 region: CASSQGGGNGYTF. For the CDR3, the DNA is TGTGCCAGCAGCCAAGGTGGGGGGAATGGCTACACCTTC.

This clonotype has just a few counts. The gene calls are TRBV13 and TRBJ2-7; tentatively, D is TRBD2 (6 bases). The CDR3 runs to 15 residues. V was pared by 1 base and J by 4 bases, with 14 bases between. Germline V gives CDR1 PRHDT, CDR2 FYEKMQ (reference sequence). CDR3 loop: CASSLVLRGNYEQYF. The CDR3 bases are TGTGCCAGCAGCTTAGTGTTGCGGGGTAATTACGAGCAGTACTTC.

This clonotype was recorded many times. A read error may account for a junction end that differs from germline. The rearrangement uses TRBV7-7 and TRBJ2-2; D uncertain. The CDR3 runs to 14 residues. The germline V gene encodes CDR1 SSHAT and CDR2 FNYEAQ (reference sequence). This CDR3 is CASSSELNTGELFF. CDR3 coding DNA: TGTGCTAGCAGCTCCGAGCTGAACACCGGGGAGCTGTTTTTT. The entire variable domain, with the rest obtained from reference TRBV7-7 and TRBJ2-2, is as follows: GAGVSQSPRYKVTKRGQDVTLRCDPISSHATLYWYQQALGQGPEFLTYFNYEAQPDKSGLPSDRFSAERPEGSISTLTIQRTEQRDSAMYRCASSSELNTGELFFGEGSRLTVL.

The CDR3 region has the DNA TGCGCCAGCAGCTTACAGGGGGCTGAGACCAAAAACATTCAGTACTTC. As protein: CASSLQGAETKNIQYF. The chain employs TRBV5-1 and TRBJ2-4; the match to TRBD1 covers 9 bases. The junction had 5 bases not matched to a gene; V was cut back by 2 bases and J by 2 bases. The V gene's germline CDR1 is SGHRS and CDR2 YFSETQ. The CDR3 contains 16 residues.

This clonotype was seen a handful of times. The chain combines TRBV6-6 with TRBJ2-1; a possible D gene is TRBD2 (7 bases). V was clipped by 7 bases and J by 6 bases, with 13 bases between them. The CDR3 is 13 residues long. The germline gives CDR1 MNHNY, CDR2 SVGAGI (reference sequence). The CDR3 sequence: CASKGGAGNEQFF. The CDR3 DNA sequence: TGTGCCAGCAAGGGGGGGGCGGGCAATGAGCAGTTCTTC.

This clonotype was picked up many times. The junction and the germline gene differ at one end; a read error may be behind it. CDR3 sequence: CASGLAVTYEQYF. The CDR3 DNA follows: TGTGCCAGCGGTTTGGCAGTAACCTACGAGCAGTACTTC. V and J are TRBV27 and TRBJ2-7, with D unresolved. Germline-derived CDR1 and CDR2 are MNHEY and SMNVEV (reference sequence). The CDR3 covers 13 residues.

In this sample, this clonotype turned up many times. One junction end disagrees with the germline gene, perhaps due to a read error. This chain uses TRBV20-1 with TRBJ2-1; 11 positions agree with TRBD2. CDR1 is DFQATT and CDR2 is SNEGSKA in the germline V gene (reference sequence). CDR3 length equals 15 residues. The CDR3 spells CSARDLQTSGALSIF. The CDR3 bases are TGCAGTGCTAGAGATTTGCAGACTAGCGGGGCCCTTTCGATCTTC.

This clonotype appeared a single time. The chain is built from TRBV28 and TRBJ2-1; D is perhaps TRBD2 (6 bases). V lost 6 bases, J lost 9 bases, and 21 bases lay in between. CDR3 length: 15 residues. Germline lookup yields CDR1 MDHEN and CDR2 SYDVKM. The CDR3: CASSRGWEVDTEQFF. In nucleotides, the CDR3 is TGTGCCAGCAGCCGAGGTTGGGAGGTGGATACTGAGCAGTTCTTC.

CDR3 protein: CASRLGGRVTGELFF. CDR3 bases: TGTGCCAGCAGGCTGGGAGGGAGGGTGACCGGGGAGCTGTTTTTT. The chain carries TRBV12-3 or TRBV12-4 and TRBJ2-2, with 7 nucleotides matching TRBD2. The junction had 9 bases not matched to a gene; V was cut back by 6 bases and J by 5 bases. CDR3 length: 15 residues.

The chain carries TRBV10-3 and TRBJ1-5; D ambiguous. The length of the CDR3 is 17 residues. Germline lookup yields CDR1 ENHRY and CDR2 SYGVKD. V was clipped by 0 bases and J by 2 bases, with 14 bases between them. The CDR3 coding sequence is TGTGCCATCAGTGAGTCCGAAGGAATGAGGGGCAATCAGCCCCAGCATTTT. Protein product: CAISESEGMRGNQPQHF.

In this sample, this clonotype turned up many times. The rearrangement uses TRBV20-1 and TRBJ1-4, with D hard to call. The germline V and J ends were trimmed by 3 bases and 8 bases, with 13 bases remaining between them. The CDR3 extends over 13 amino acids. The V gene's germline CDR1 is DFQATT and CDR2 SNEGSKA (reference sequence). CDR3 DNA sequence: TGCAGTGCTAGGGGCCGGGAGGGCGAAAAACTGTTTTTT. It yields the protein CSARGREGEKLFF.

This clonotype was observed a few times. The rearrangement links TRBV20-1 to TRBJ2-7, with D perhaps TRBD1 or TRBD2 (5 bases each). The CDR3 has 13 amino acids. Germline V lookup: CDR1 DFQATT, CDR2 SNEGSKA (reference sequence). The V gene lost 4 bases and the J gene lost 5 bases, with 15 bases spanning the gap. CDR3 protein: CSANAGSQDEQYF. In nucleotides, the CDR3 is TGCAGTGCTAACGCAGGGAGCCAGGACGAGCAGTACTTC.